This TCR beta chain was documented in a study of blood T cell repertoires in COVID-19. Method: immunoSEQ multiplex PCR; TCRdb's copy keeps in-frame clones and lacks some. The sample has fewer than 150,000 clones, 75% to 90% seen once. Trimming took 2 bases from V and 5 from J; bases not matched to a gene: 4. Germline values: CDR1 ENHRY, CDR2 SYGVKD. This CDR3 region has 14 residues. The TCR sequence derives from a woman aged 70-85 years with acute or convalescent COVID-19. The source material was peripheral blood. J is TRBJ1-1 and V is TRBV10-3; TRBD1 agrees at 8 bases. In DNA, the CDR3 is TGTGCCATCAGTGAGGCGACAGGGGTTACTGAAGCTTTCTTT. It translates to CAISEATGVTEAFF.